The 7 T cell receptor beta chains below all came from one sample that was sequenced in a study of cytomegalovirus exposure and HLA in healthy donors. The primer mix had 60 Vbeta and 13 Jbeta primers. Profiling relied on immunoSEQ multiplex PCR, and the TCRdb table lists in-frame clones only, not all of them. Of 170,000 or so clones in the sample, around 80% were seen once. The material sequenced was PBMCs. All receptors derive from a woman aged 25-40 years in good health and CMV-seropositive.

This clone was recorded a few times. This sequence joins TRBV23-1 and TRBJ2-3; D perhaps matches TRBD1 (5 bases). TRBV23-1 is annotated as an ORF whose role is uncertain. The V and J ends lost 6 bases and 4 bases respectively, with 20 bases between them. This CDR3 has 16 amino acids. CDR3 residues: CASSPIGRGYPDTQYF. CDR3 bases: TGCGCCAGCAGCCCGATTGGAAGGGGATACCCAGATACGCAGTATTTT.

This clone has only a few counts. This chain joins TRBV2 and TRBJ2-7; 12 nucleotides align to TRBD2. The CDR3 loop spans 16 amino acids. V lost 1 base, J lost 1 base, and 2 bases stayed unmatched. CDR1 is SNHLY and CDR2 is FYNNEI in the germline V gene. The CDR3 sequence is CASSEGLAGVSYEQYF. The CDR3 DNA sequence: TGTGCCAGCAGTGAAGGACTAGCGGGAGTTTCCTACGAGCAGTACTTC.

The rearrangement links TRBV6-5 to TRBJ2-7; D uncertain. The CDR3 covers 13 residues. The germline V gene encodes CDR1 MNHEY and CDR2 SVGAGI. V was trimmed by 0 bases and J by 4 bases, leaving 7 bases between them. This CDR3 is CASSYSNTYEQYF. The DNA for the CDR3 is TGTGCCAGCAGTTACTCCAACACGTACGAGCAGTACTTC.

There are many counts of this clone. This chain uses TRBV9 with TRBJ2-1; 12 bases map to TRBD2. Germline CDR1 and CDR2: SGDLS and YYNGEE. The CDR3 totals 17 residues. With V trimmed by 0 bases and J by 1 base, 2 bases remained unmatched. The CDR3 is CASSVVGTSGSYNEQFF. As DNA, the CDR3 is TGTGCCAGCAGCGTAGTCGGGACTAGCGGGTCCTACAATGAGCAGTTCTTC.

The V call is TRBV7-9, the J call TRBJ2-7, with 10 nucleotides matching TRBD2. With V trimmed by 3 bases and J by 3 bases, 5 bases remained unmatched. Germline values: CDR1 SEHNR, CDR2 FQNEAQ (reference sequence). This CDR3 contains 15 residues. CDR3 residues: CASSFLLAGFYEQYF. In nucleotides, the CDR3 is TGTGCCAGCAGCTTCCTACTAGCGGGGTTCTACGAGCAGTACTTC.

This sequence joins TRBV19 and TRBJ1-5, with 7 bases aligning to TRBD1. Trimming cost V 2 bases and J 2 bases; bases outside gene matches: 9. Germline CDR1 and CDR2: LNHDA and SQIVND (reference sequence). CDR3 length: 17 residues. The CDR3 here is CASSIFAGGYGNQPQHF. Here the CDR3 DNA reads TGTGCCAGTAGTATATTCGCAGGGGGTTACGGCAATCAGCCCCAGCATTTT.

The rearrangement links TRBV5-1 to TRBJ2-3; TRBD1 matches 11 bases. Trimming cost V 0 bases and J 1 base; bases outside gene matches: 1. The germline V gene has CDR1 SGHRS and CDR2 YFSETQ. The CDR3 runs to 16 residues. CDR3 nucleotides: TGCGCCAGCAGCTTGGGGACAGGGGGCGGCACAGATACGCAGTATTTT. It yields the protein CASSLGTGGGTDTQYF. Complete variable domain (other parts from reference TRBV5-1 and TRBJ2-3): KAGVTQTPRYLIKTRGQQVTLSCSPISGHRSVSWYQQTPGQGLQFLFEYFSETQRNKGNFPGRFSGRQFSNSRSEMNVSTLELGDSALYLCASSLGTGGGTDTQYFGPGTRLTVL.